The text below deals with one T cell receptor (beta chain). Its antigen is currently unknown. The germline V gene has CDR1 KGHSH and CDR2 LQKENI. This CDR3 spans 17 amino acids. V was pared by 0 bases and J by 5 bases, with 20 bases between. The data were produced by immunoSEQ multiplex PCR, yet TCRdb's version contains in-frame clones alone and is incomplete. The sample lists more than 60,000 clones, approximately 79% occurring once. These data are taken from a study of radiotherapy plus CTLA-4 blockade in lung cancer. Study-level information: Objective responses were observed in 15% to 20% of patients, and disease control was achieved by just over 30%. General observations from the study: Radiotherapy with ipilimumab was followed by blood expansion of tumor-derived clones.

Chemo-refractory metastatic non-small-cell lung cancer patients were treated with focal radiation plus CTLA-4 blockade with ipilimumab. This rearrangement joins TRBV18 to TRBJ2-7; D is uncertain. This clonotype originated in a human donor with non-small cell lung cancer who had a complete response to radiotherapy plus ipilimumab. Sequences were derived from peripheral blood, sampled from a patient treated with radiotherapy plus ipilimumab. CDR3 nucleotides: TGTGCCAGCTCACCACCGACTGGCACTTCCCTTTCCGACGAGCAGTACTTC. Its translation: CASSPPTGTSLSDEQYF.